Each of the 29 T cell receptor beta chains below was sequenced from the same sample in a study of T cells in Graves' hyperthyroidism and ophthalmopathy. Template material for amplifying TCR beta CDR3 regions consisted of RNA transcripts. First-round RT-PCR of the TCR CDR3 relied on the HTBI primer set. TCRdb fed the multiplex PCR reads into MiXCR, producing one record per CDR3 protein. The sample includes around 250,000 distinct CDR3 sequences, 14% to 15% of them seen just once. The sequenced sample consisted of blood. These receptors came from a woman between 35 and 50 years old with Graves' hyperthyroidism that later progressed to Graves' ophthalmopathy.

This clonotype occurred many times. The V gene is TRBV28, the J gene TRBJ2-4, with TRBD2 as a possible D gene (5 bases). Germline CDR1 is MDHEN and CDR2 is SYDVKM. This CDR3 has 15 amino acids. V was shortened by 5 bases and J by 3 bases, with 14 bases between the two germline ends. CDR3 coding DNA: TGTGCCAGCAGTCTCGTGGAGGTGGGCAAAAACATTCAGTACTTC. It codes for CASSLVEVGKNIQYF. Complete variable domain (other parts from reference TRBV28 and TRBJ2-4): DVKVTQSSRYLVKRTGEKVFLECVQDMDHENMFWYRQDPGLGLRLIYFSYDVKMKEKGDIPEGYSVSREKKERFSLILESASTNQTSMYLCASSLVEVGKNIQYFGAGTRLSVL.

This clonotype appeared a few times. This rearrangement joins TRBV9 to TRBJ2-4, with 8 bases matching TRBD1. Germline trimming cut 4 bases from V and 10 bases from J; bases unmatched to any gene: 10. The CDR3 sequence is 14 residues long. Germline assignment: CDR1 SGDLS and CDR2 YYNGEE. This chain's CDR3 is CASSPSWTGSIQYF. The CDR3, as DNA: TGTGCCAGCAGCCCCAGTTGGACAGGGTCGATTCAGTACTTC.

This clonotype was found many times. V is TRBV28 and J is TRBJ2-3; TRBD2 matches at 8 bases. CDR1 is MDHEN and CDR2 is SYDVKM in the germline V gene. This CDR3 comprises 15 residues. V was clipped by 1 base and J by 5 bases; unmatched bases: 5. The CDR3 bases are TGTGCCAGCAGTTTATCCGGGAGGGCCGGAGATACGCAGTATTTT. This encodes CASSLSGRAGDTQYF.

This clonotype has just a few counts. This rearrangement joins TRBV2 to TRBJ1-3; 7 bases fit TRBD1. The CDR3 spans 14 residues. Trimming removed 5 bases from V and 1 base from J; junction bases left unmatched: 2. Germline V lookup: CDR1 SNHLY, CDR2 FYNNEI. The CDR3 DNA reads as TGTGCCAGCAGTAACAGGGGATCTGGAAACACCATATATTTT. Translation: CASSNRGSGNTIYF.

This clonotype was found a few times. This chain uses TRBV10-3 with TRBJ2-1; D may be TRBD2 (5 bases). The V gene's germline CDR1 is ENHRY and CDR2 SYGVKD. The CDR3 contains 17 residues. Trimming pared 4 bases from V and 3 bases from J, leaving 19 bases between. This CDR3 is CAISGAGPGSGYNEQFF. The CDR3 region has the DNA TGTGCCATCAGTGGCGCCGGTCCGGGAAGCGGCTACAATGAGCAGTTCTTC.

This clonotype was seen repeatedly, ten times or more. The J gene is TRBJ2-7, the V gene TRBV11-3, with D unresolved. This CDR3 spans 13 amino acids. V lost 1 base, J lost 7 bases, and 11 bases lay in between. CDR1 and CDR2 from the germline V gene are SGHNT and YENEEA. CDR3: CASSLVFTGEQYF. CDR3 DNA: TGTGCCAGCAGCTTAGTATTTACCGGGGAGCAGTACTTC.

The V gene is TRBV28, the J gene TRBJ2-1; 8 bases align to TRBD2. Germline values: CDR1 MDHEN, CDR2 SYDVKM. J was trimmed by 15 bases and V by 4 bases; bases with no gene match: 11. This CDR3 is built from 13 residues. CDR3 in amino acids: CASSSSRLAGLFF. In DNA, the CDR3 is TGTGCCAGCAGTTCCAGTAGGCTAGCGGGCCTGTTCTTC. Together with reference TRBV28 and TRBJ2-1, the CDR3 gives the full variable domain: DVKVTQSSRYLVKRTGEKVFLECVQDMDHENMFWYRQDPGLGLRLIYFSYDVKMKEKGDIPEGYSVSREKKERFSLILESASTNQTSMYLCASSSSRLAGLFFGPGTRLTVL.

Many counts were recorded for this clonotype. The chain is built from TRBV20-1 and TRBJ2-1, with 8 positions matching TRBD1. CDR3 length: 15 amino acids. V was pared by 1 base and J by 8 bases, with 10 bases of the junction left unmatched. Per germline, CDR1 DFQATT and CDR2 SNEGSKA (reference sequence). The CDR3 sequence: CSARARTGYSYEQFF. In nucleotides, the CDR3 is TGCAGTGCTAGAGCCAGGACAGGGTATTCCTATGAGCAGTTCTTC.

This clonotype showed up many times. This chain uses TRBV18 with TRBJ2-7, with a possible D match to TRBD1 (5 bases). The V gene lost 2 bases and the J gene lost 5 bases, with 13 bases spanning the gap. CDR3 length: 14 residues. Germline-derived CDR1 and CDR2 are KGHSH and LQKENI. The CDR3 here is CASSPGAHRDEQYF. CDR3 sequence (DNA): TGTGCCAGCTCACCAGGGGCTCATCGGGACGAGCAGTACTTC.

This sequence joins TRBV10-3 and TRBJ2-7; 8 nucleotides agree with TRBD1. Germline CDR1 is ENHRY and CDR2 is SYGVKD. CDR3 length: 12 amino acids. The V gene end was trimmed by 10 bases and the J gene end by 2 bases; junction bases not matched to a gene: 4. CDR3 in amino acids: CATGTGPYEQYF. The CDR3 coding sequence is TGTGCCACGGGGACAGGACCCTACGAGCAGTACTTC.

This clonotype was observed many times. The chain joins TRBV15 to TRBJ2-1, with 11 bases matching TRBD1. CDR1 is LNHNV and CDR2 is YYDKDF in the germline V gene (reference sequence). The V and J ends lost 0 bases and 9 bases, in that order; junction bases with no gene match: 4. The CDR3 consists of 15 residues. This CDR3 is CATSRDQDRGREQFF. CDR3 nucleotide sequence: TGTGCCACCAGCAGAGATCAGGACAGGGGGCGTGAGCAGTTCTTC.

Remarks on this clonotype: This may stem from a read error, because a much larger clone lies one nucleotide away. This chain uses TRBV6-1 with TRBJ2-3; D possibly corresponds to TRBD2 (5 bases). The germline CDR1 and CDR2 sequences are MNHNS and SASEGT. CDR3 size: 15 residues. This CDR3 is CASRDGLSRPDTHYF. DNA for the CDR3: TGTGCCAGCAGGGACGGACTGTCCCGACCAGATACGCATTATTTT.

The rearrangement joins TRBV5-1 to TRBJ2-5, with no clear D. This CDR3 is built from 15 residues. CDR1 SGHRS and CDR2 YFSETQ come from the germline V gene. V was clipped by 0 bases and J by 7 bases, with 16 bases between them. CDR3 amino acids: CASSLEPDSVGTQYF. The CDR3 nucleotides are TGCGCCAGCAGCTTGGAACCCGACTCAGTCGGGACCCAGTACTTC.

This clonotype was observed many times. This chain uses TRBV18 with TRBJ2-1; 11 nucleotides agree with TRBD2. This CDR3 region has 15 residues. V lost 2 bases, J lost 7 bases, and 4 bases stayed unmatched. Looked up from germline, CDR1 is KGHSH and CDR2 is LQKENI. CDR3 bases: TGTGCCAGCTCACCATTTGGGACTAGCGGAAATGAGCAGTTCTTC. It yields the protein CASSPFGTSGNEQFF. Full variable domain (outside the CDR3, taken from reference TRBV18 and TRBJ2-1): NAGVMQNPRHLVRRRGQEARLRCSPMKGHSHVYWYRQLPEEGLKFMVYLQKENIIDESGMPKERFSAEFPKEGPSILRIQQVVRGDSAAYFCASSPFGTSGNEQFFGPGTRLTVL.

This clonotype was seen many times. With a much larger clone just one base away, this may be a read error. The CDR3 loop is CASSSAKTLENEQFF. The CDR3 nucleotides read TGTGCCAGCAGCTCGGCCAAGACTCTTGAGAATGAGCAGTTCTTC. The chain recombines TRBV11-2 with TRBJ2-1, with D hard to call. The CDR3 totals 15 residues. Germline V CDR1 and CDR2: SGHAT, FQNNGV. Trimming left V 4 bases short and J 7 bases short, with 17 bases between.

In its sample, this clonotype was seen many times. J is TRBJ2-1 and V is TRBV5-1, with D maybe TRBD2 (6 bases). The ends were cut back, 4 bases at V and 7 bases at J, with 18 bases in the middle. Germline loops: CDR1 SGHRS, CDR2 YFSETQ. The CDR3 extends over 15 amino acids. CDR3 loop: CASSVGGFGSNEQFF. CDR3 sequence (DNA): TGCGCCAGCAGCGTGGGAGGTTTCGGGTCAAATGAGCAGTTCTTC.

This clonotype was observed many times. V usage is TRBV4-1 and J usage is TRBJ1-4, with D uncertain. The V gene lost 2 bases and the J gene lost 0 bases, with 7 bases spanning the gap. Germline assignment: CDR1 MGHRA and CDR2 YSYEKL. The CDR3 has 15 amino acids. The CDR3 reads CASSQKAATNEKLFF. In DNA form, the CDR3 reads TGCGCCAGCAGCCAAAAGGCGGCAACTAATGAAAAACTGTTTTTT.

The table lists this clonotype with many counts. This chain links TRBV29-1 with TRBJ2-1; 8 bases are a match to TRBD2. Germline lookup yields CDR1 SQVTM and CDR2 ANQGSEA. The CDR3 consists of 17 residues. Trimming removed 2 bases from V and 1 base from J; junction bases left unmatched: 10. The CDR3 DNA is TGCAGCGTTGAATGGGCGGGAGGTACTAGGTCCTACAATGAGCAGTTCTTC. As protein: CSVEWAGGTRSYNEQFF.

This clonotype has a count of ten or more. The gene calls are TRBV28 and TRBJ2-7, with 10 bases identical to TRBD2. V shed 3 bases and J 5 bases; nucleotides not matched to a gene: 16. In germline, CDR1 is MDHEN, CDR2 SYDVKM. This CDR3 spans 18 amino acids. CDR3 region: CASSLSYSLSSGSDEQYF. For the CDR3, the DNA is TGTGCCAGCAGTTTGTCCTACTCCTTATCTAGCGGGAGTGACGAGCAGTACTTC.

The sample holds many counts of this clonotype. Here the CDR3 reads CASSIRAGSSSYEQYF. CDR3 nucleotides: TGTGCCAGTAGTATAAGGGCGGGGTCCAGCTCCTACGAGCAGTACTTC. The V and J genes are TRBV19 and TRBJ2-7, with D tentatively TRBD2 (6 bases). V was clipped by 2 bases and J by 0 bases, with 14 bases between them. There are 16 residues in the CDR3. Germline V CDR1 and CDR2: LNHDA, SQIVND (reference sequence).

This clonotype has a count of ten or more. The rearrangement joins TRBV7-3 to TRBJ2-5; 7 bases agree with TRBD1. This CDR3 has 13 amino acids. After removal of 5 bases from V and 5 bases from J, the junction contained 5 bases not matched to a gene. CDR1 and CDR2 (germline): SGHTA, FQGTGA. The CDR3 coding sequence is TGTGCCAGCAGCCCCAGGGGGTCGGAGACCCAGTACTTC. This sequence encodes CASSPRGSETQYF.

This clonotype was counted many times. The genes are TRBV12-3 or TRBV12-4 and TRBJ2-1; D is uncertain. The CDR3 has 14 amino acids. The V end was cut by 8 bases, the J end by 7 bases, with 18 bases between. CDR3 sequence: CASSLGSERNEQFF. CDR3 DNA sequence: TGTGCCAGCTCACTCGGGTCAGAAAGGAATGAGCAGTTCTTC.

This clonotype occurred many times. V usage is TRBV4-2 and J usage is TRBJ2-3; no reliable D call. The CDR3 has 16 amino acids. V lost 0 bases and J 1 base, leaving 11 bases between the germline ends. Germline-derived CDR1 and CDR2 are LGHNA and YNFKEQ. In DNA form, the CDR3 reads TGTGCCAGCAGCCAAGACTCTGCGCGGCGCACAGATACGCAGTATTTT. Translated, it gives CASSQDSARRTDTQYF.

At least ten counts were recorded for this clonotype. V and J are TRBV20-1 and TRBJ2-3; 7 bases are a match to TRBD2. Germline V gene lookup returns CDR1 DFQATT and CDR2 SNEGSKA (reference sequence). The CDR3 is 18 amino acids. V lost 3 bases, J lost 4 bases, and 19 bases stayed unmatched. The DNA for the CDR3 is TGCAGTGCTAGCCTCCGAGGCCCCGGACTAGGATACTCAGATACGCAGTATTTT. The encoded protein is CSASLRGPGLGYSDTQYF.

As to this clonotype: This clone may be a read error of a much larger clone one base away. CDR3 sequence reads: CTSSLGPDSEAFF. DNA of the CDR3: TGTACCAGCAGCTTGGGGCCCGATTCTGAAGCTTTCTTT. The V call is TRBV7-9, the J call TRBJ1-1, with D tentatively TRBD1 (5 bases). This CDR3 region has 13 residues. The germline V gene encodes CDR1 SEHNR and CDR2 FQNEAQ (reference sequence).

The CDR3, as DNA: TGTGCCAGCAGCTTCATAAGCGCCGGGGCCAACGTCCTGACTTTC. This sequence encodes CASSFISAGANVLTF. The genes are TRBV11-1 and TRBJ2-6; D is uncertain. Trimming took 3 bases from V and 4 from J, leaving 10 bases between them. The CDR3 length is 15 residues. From germline, CDR1 is SGHAT and CDR2 FQDESV (reference sequence).

This clonotype was observed many times. The rearrangement joins TRBV7-8 to TRBJ2-3, with TRBD1 as a possible D gene (5 bases). The CDR3 is made up of 15 amino acids. Germline CDR1 and CDR2: SGHVS and FQNEAQ. The germline V and J ends were trimmed by 5 bases and 5 bases, with 17 bases remaining between them. CDR3 amino acids: CASSKVPAQGDTQYF. In DNA, the CDR3 is TGTGCCAGCAGCAAAGTCCCAGCCCAGGGAGATACGCAGTATTTT.

This clonotype occurred many times. V usage is TRBV12-3 or TRBV12-4 and J usage is TRBJ2-3; 8 bases are a match to TRBD2. V was pared by 3 bases and J by 7 bases, with 6 bases of the junction left unmatched. The CDR3 has 14 amino acids. CDR3 protein: CASSLAGGGNTQYF. In DNA form, the CDR3 reads TGTGCCAGCAGTTTGGCGGGAGGTGGAAATACGCAGTATTTT.

In its sample, this clonotype was seen a few times. The J gene is TRBJ2-7, the V gene TRBV7-3, with 11 bases aligning to TRBD1. This CDR3 region has 15 residues. The germline CDR1 and CDR2 sequences are SGHTA and FQGTGA. V lost 2 bases and J lost 5; bases outside the gene matches: 5. The CDR3 region is CASSLGQGANNEQYF. Here the CDR3 DNA reads TGTGCCAGCAGCTTAGGACAGGGGGCGAACAACGAGCAGTACTTC.